This TCR beta chain was identified during a study of T cell responses to AZD1222 COVID-19 vaccine. Study-wide results and caveats: Donors were chiefly white British, with a greater number of females, and clonal diversity was perhaps underestimated. Spike-specific TCR breadth and depth rose after two AZD1222 doses. Repertoires were sampled only after the peak T cell response.

Deletions cut 4 bases from V and 5 bases from J, with 9 bases between. Looked up from germline, CDR1 is SGHDN and CDR2 is FVKESK. The CDR3 covers 13 residues. This clone occurred a few times. Antigen unknown. Profiling relied on immunoSEQ multiplex PCR, and the TCRdb table lists in-frame clones only, not all of them. The table has more than 90,000 clones, approximately 88% seen once; the top ten hold 13% to 15%. The V gene is TRBV14, the J gene TRBJ1-5; no clear D. The material sequenced was peripheral blood, taken 28 days after the second AZD1222 dose. The receptor was derived from an adult who received the AZD1222 COVID-19 vaccine. CDR3 DNA: TGTGCCAGCAGCCTCCGTCGTGATCAGCCCCAGCATTTT. Its protein is CASSLRRDQPQHF.